The 21 T cell receptor beta chains in this list originate from one sample, sequenced in a study of blood T cell repertoires in COVID-19. TCRdb's table, derived via immunoSEQ multiplex PCR, lists solely in-frame clones and lacks some. The table has some 250,000 clones, around 82% seen once. Sequencing input: peripheral blood. Source of these receptors: an elderly man with acute or convalescent COVID-19.

This chain joins TRBV6-5 and TRBJ1-2; TRBD1 might be the D (6 bases). The CDR3 is made up of 14 amino acids. Germline-derived CDR1 and CDR2 are MNHEY and SVGAGI. V dropped 0 bases and J dropped 12 bases, with 17 bases sitting between them. CDR3 nucleotide sequence: TGTGCCAGCAGTTACTCGGATGGGGCAGGGGTCGACACCTTC. This gives the protein CASSYSDGAGVDTF.

The CDR3 sequence: CASNPPRTVYNEQFF. The DNA of the CDR3 is TGTGCCAGCAACCCACCTCGGACTGTATACAATGAGCAGTTCTTC. The genes are TRBV5-8 and TRBJ2-1, with a tentative D call TRBD2 (5 bases). Trimming shortened V by 6 bases and J by 4 bases, and 17 bases separated the two germline ends. There are 15 residues in the CDR3. Germline V gives CDR1 SGHTS, CDR2 YDEGEE.

This chain uses TRBV7-6 with TRBJ2-5; TRBD1 matches at 8 bases. The length of the CDR3 is 15 residues. The J segment lost 2 bases and the V segment lost 2 bases, leaving 4 bases of the junction unmatched. The germline V gene has CDR1 SGHVS and CDR2 FNYEAQ. For the CDR3, the DNA is TGTGCCAGCAGCTTATTGACAGGGGTACAAGAGACCCAGTACTTC. The encoded protein is CASSLLTGVQETQYF.

The V and J genes are TRBV19 and TRBJ1-1; 8 positions agree with TRBD1. There are 17 residues in the CDR3. V was clipped by 3 bases and J by 0 bases; unmatched bases: 9. Germline CDR1 and CDR2: LNHDA and SQIVND (reference sequence). In DNA form, the CDR3 reads TGTGCCAGTAGTATTATGGGGACAGGCATTCTGAACACTGAAGCTTTCTTT. It codes for CASSIMGTGILNTEAFF.

This chain uses TRBV28 with TRBJ1-4, with D unresolved. Trimming stripped 2 bases from V and 3 bases from J, with 13 bases between. This CDR3 comprises 16 residues. Germline loops: CDR1 MDHEN, CDR2 SYDVKM. CDR3 DNA sequence: TGTGCCAGCAGTTTACCCCCCGGCCAGGCTAATGAAAAACTGTTTTTT. It translates to CASSLPPGQANEKLFF.

The rearrangement uses TRBV27 and TRBJ1-5; no firm D call. The CDR3 contains 14 residues. Trimming shortened V by 5 bases and J by 2 bases, and 10 bases separated the two germline ends. The germline V gene encodes CDR1 MNHEY and CDR2 SMNVEV (reference sequence). CDR3 in DNA: TGTGCCAGCAGTCCACTACGAGGCAATCAGCCCCAGCATTTT. It yields the protein CASSPLRGNQPQHF.

The CDR3 bases are TGCGCCAGCAGCCAAACGCTGGGACAGGGGCCTAACTATGGCTACACCTTC. This gives the protein CASSQTLGQGPNYGYTF. The chain couples TRBV4-1 to TRBJ1-2; 10 positions agree with TRBD1. CDR3 length: 17 residues. CDR1 is MGHRA, CDR2 YSYEKL, per germline. The V and J ends lost 2 bases and 0 bases, in that order; junction bases with no gene match: 6.

This clone has a handful of counts. The rearrangement links TRBV11-2 to TRBJ2-7, with TRBD2 identical over 16 bases. The CDR3 is 18 amino acids. Germline assignment: CDR1 SGHAT and CDR2 FQNNGV. V shed 5 bases and J 5 bases; nucleotides not matched to a gene: 12. This CDR3 is CASSTGLAGGAIFHEQYF. The CDR3, as DNA: TGTGCCAGCAGCACGGGACTAGCGGGAGGGGCCATATTCCACGAGCAGTACTTC.

The chain has TRBV6-4 and TRBJ2-3, with 14 bases identical to TRBD2. The V and J ends lost 4 bases and 3 bases, in that order; junction bases with no gene match: 3. Germline V gene lookup returns CDR1 MRHNA and CDR2 SNTAGT. The CDR3 spans 16 residues. Here the CDR3 DNA reads TGTGCCAGCAGTGTGACTAGCGGGGGGGCAACAGATACGCAGTATTTT. Its protein is CASSVTSGGATDTQYF.

The CDR3 sequence: CSFGRTQYF. The DNA for the CDR3 is TGCAGTTTTGGGAGAACCCAGTACTTC. V and J are TRBV20-1 and TRBJ2-5; a possible D gene is TRBD2 (5 bases). The CDR3 is made up of 9 amino acids. Between the trimmed V and J ends, which lost 8 bases and 8 bases, there was a span of 9 bases. The germline V gene encodes CDR1 DFQATT and CDR2 SNEGSKA (reference sequence).

The V call is TRBV28, the J call TRBJ2-7; 12 bases line up with TRBD1. The V gene's germline CDR1 is MDHEN and CDR2 SYDVKM. V gave up 3 bases and J gave up 5 bases; unmatched junction bases: 2. This CDR3 is 14 amino acids long. CDR3 in amino acids: CASSLGQGAHEQYF. The DNA of the CDR3 is TGTGCCAGCAGTTTGGGACAGGGGGCCCACGAGCAGTACTTC.

This sequence joins TRBV3-1 (or the pseudogene TRBV3-2) and TRBJ2-1, with TRBD2 matching over 8 bases. V lost 2 bases, J lost 5 bases, and 8 bases stayed unmatched. Germline V lookup: CDR1 LGHDT, CDR2 YNNKEL (reference sequence). The CDR3 runs to 16 residues. The CDR3 sequence: CASSQPLAGLNNEQFF. CDR3 in DNA: TGTGCCAGCAGCCAACCCTTAGCGGGGCTTAACAATGAGCAGTTCTTC.

The rearrangement uses TRBV5-4 and TRBJ2-5; D unresolved. The V gene's germline CDR1 is SGHNT and CDR2 YYREEE (reference sequence). V was pared by 2 bases and J by 0 bases, with 5 bases between. The CDR3 runs to 13 residues. The CDR3 DNA follows: TGTGCCAGCAGCTTTGAGTACCAAGAGACCCAGTACTTC. It specifies CASSFEYQETQYF. Full variable domain (missing parts from reference TRBV5-4 and TRBJ2-5): ETGVTQSPTHLIKTRGQQVTLRCSSQSGHNTVSWYQQALGQGPQFIFQYYREEENGRGNFPPRFSGLQFPNYSSELNVNALELDDSALYLCASSFEYQETQYFGPGTRLLVL.

J is TRBJ2-2 and V is TRBV6-1; 7 bases map to TRBD1. From germline, CDR1 is MNHNS and CDR2 SASEGT. The length of the CDR3 is 16 residues. After removal of 4 bases from V and 0 bases from J, the junction contained 5 bases not matched to a gene. The CDR3 sequence is CASSVEGQTNTGELFF. CDR3 nucleotide sequence: TGTGCCAGCAGTGTCGAGGGACAGACGAACACCGGGGAGCTGTTTTTT.

This clone was counted only a few times. This chain connects TRBV6-1 to TRBJ1-6; the D is unclear. Germline CDR1 is MNHNS and CDR2 is SASEGT. The CDR3 has 14 amino acids. The V and J ends lost 1 base and 17 bases respectively, with 18 bases between them. CDR3 DNA: TGTGCCAGCAGTGAAGTAGCTGGCCGGCCGGAGGTCCACTTT. Translating gives CASSEVAGRPEVHF.

This sequence joins TRBV5-1 and TRBJ1-4, with 7 bases matching TRBD1. The V segment lost 2 bases and the J segment 3 bases; nucleotides outside the gene matches: 7. Germline V gene lookup returns CDR1 SGHRS and CDR2 YFSETQ. The CDR3 runs to 16 residues. CDR3 DNA sequence: TGCGCCAGCAGCTTCAGGGGACAGTTCGCTAATGAAAAACTGTTTTTT. This encodes CASSFRGQFANEKLFF.

CDR3 nucleotide sequence: TGTGCCAGCAGCCCCCTAGCGGGCGCGCTCTCTGGGGCCAACGTCCTGACTTTC. Protein product: CASSPLAGALSGANVLTF. This rearrangement joins TRBV3-1 (or the pseudogene TRBV3-2) to TRBJ2-6; 8 bases map to TRBD2. V shed 4 bases, J shed 0 bases, and the junction held 8 bases outside the gene matches. The CDR3 length is 18 residues. CDR1 LGHDT and CDR2 YNNKEL come from the germline V gene (reference sequence).

The chain couples TRBV28 to TRBJ2-3, with TRBD1 matching over 8 bases. Germline CDR1 is MDHEN and CDR2 is SYDVKM. There are 15 residues in the CDR3. J lost 1 base, V lost 4 bases, and 4 bases had no gene match. CDR3 residues: CASSSTGDGTDTQYF. The CDR3 nucleotides are TGTGCCAGCAGTTCGACAGGGGATGGCACAGATACGCAGTATTTT.

J is TRBJ2-1 and V is TRBV24-1; 8 bases match TRBD2. This CDR3 contains 20 residues. Germline values: CDR1 KGHDR, CDR2 SFDVKD. With 2 bases clipped from V and 4 bases from J, the junction kept 18 bases outside the gene matches. The CDR3 coding sequence is TGTGCCACCAGTGATTCCCCGAGGGCTAGCGGGCCAAAATCTTACAATGAGCAGTTCTTC. Its translation is CATSDSPRASGPKSYNEQFF.

The chain links TRBV5-6 to TRBJ2-1; TRBD2 matches 8 bases. The J segment lost 9 bases and the V segment lost 2 bases, leaving 10 bases of the junction unmatched. CDR1 and CDR2 (germline): SGHDT, YYEEEE. This CDR3 has 15 residues. The CDR3 DNA is TGTGCCAGCAGCTTAGATTATGGGGCGGGGGGTGAGCAGTTCTTC. This translates into CASSLDYGAGGEQFF. Full variable domain (remainder filled in from reference TRBV5-6 and TRBJ2-1): DAGVTQSPTHLIKTRGQQVTLRCSPKSGHDTVSWYQQALGQGPQFIFQYYEEEERQRGNFPDRFSGHQFPNYSSELNVNALLLGDSALYLCASSLDYGAGGEQFFGPGTRLTVL.

This chain joins TRBV5-1 and TRBJ1-1; D is ambiguous. There are 12 residues in the CDR3. Trimming pared 4 bases from V and 6 bases from J, leaving 10 bases between. Per the germline V gene, CDR1 is SGHRS and CDR2 is YFSETQ. CDR3: CASSPSGSEAFF. The DNA of the CDR3 is TGCGCCAGCAGCCCCTCGGGGTCTGAAGCTTTCTTT.